The 20 T cell receptor beta chains presented below share a single source sample, sequenced in a study of T cells after yellow fever vaccination. TCRdb re-called the 5' RACE reads with MiXCR, one entry per CDR3 protein. The sample has some 350,000 distinct CDR3 sequences; about 9.9% are singletons. Sample: PBMCs, taken on the day of the first yellow fever vaccination. The receptors were gathered from a man aged 18 to 29 who received the YFV17D yellow fever vaccine.

The chain joins TRBV28 to TRBJ2-5, with TRBD1 identical over 10 bases. The V gene's germline CDR1 is MDHEN and CDR2 SYDVKM. Trimming at V came to 5 bases and at J to 0 bases, leaving 21 bases not matched to a gene. This CDR3 has 21 amino acids. The chain's CDR3 is CASSISDTSRDRGKYQETQYF. The CDR3 region has the DNA TGTGCCAGCAGTATATCCGACACGTCCCGGGACAGGGGCAAGTACCAAGAGACCCAGTACTTC.

The J gene is TRBJ1-2, the V gene TRBV4-1, with D unresolved. The CDR3 consists of 12 residues. Germline CDR1 MGHRA, CDR2 YSYEKL. The germline V and J ends were trimmed by 0 bases and 10 bases, with 9 bases remaining between them. CDR3 sequence reads: CASSQEYLPYTF. DNA of the CDR3: TGCGCCAGCAGCCAAGAGTACCTCCCCTACACCTTC.

This clonotype came up a few times. The chain carries TRBV19 and TRBJ1-1; perhaps TRBD1 as D (5 bases). Germline CDR1 LNHDA, CDR2 SQIVND (reference sequence). Trimming took 6 bases from V and 1 from J, leaving 12 bases between them. The CDR3 covers 14 residues. In DNA, the CDR3 is TGTGCCAGTAGCAAGGGACGGGAGAACACTGAAGCTTTCTTT. This encodes CASSKGRENTEAFF. The whole variable domain, remainder taken from reference TRBV19 and TRBJ1-1, is DGGITQSPKYLFRKEGQNVTLSCEQNLNHDAMYWYRQDPGQGLRLIYYSQIVNDFQKGDIAEGYSVSREKKESFPLTVTSAQKNPTAFYLCASSKGRENTEAFFGQGTRLTVV.

The sample holds a few counts of this clonotype. The CDR3 sequence is CSARDFRRESPLHF. In DNA, the CDR3 is TGCAGTGCTAGAGATTTCAGGCGGGAATCACCCCTCCACTTT. The V and J genes are TRBV20-1 and TRBJ1-6; D unresolved. The germline V gene encodes CDR1 DFQATT and CDR2 SNEGSKA (reference sequence). This CDR3 is built from 14 residues. Trimming removed 0 bases at V and 10 bases at J, with 13 bases between.

This clonotype appeared a few times. The chain carries TRBV12-3 or TRBV12-4 and TRBJ2-1; perhaps TRBD2 as D (7 bases). V was pared by 4 bases and J by 7 bases, with 14 bases between. The CDR3 is 14 amino acids. The CDR3 is CASSWGGGLNEQFF. The CDR3 nucleotides read TGTGCCAGCAGTTGGGGAGGGGGTCTAAATGAGCAGTTCTTC.

This clonotype was seen a few times. This chain joins TRBV5-1 and TRBJ1-1; D perhaps matches TRBD1 (6 bases). This CDR3 has 15 amino acids. The V gene's germline CDR1 is SGHRS and CDR2 YFSETQ. Deletions cut 1 base from V and 5 bases from J, with 15 bases between. In DNA form, the CDR3 reads TGCGCCAGCAGCTTGCAAGGAGGGGGGGATACTGAAGCTTTCTTT. Protein sequence: CASSLQGGGDTEAFF. Full variable domain (remainder filled in from reference TRBV5-1 and TRBJ1-1): KAGVTQTPRYLIKTRGQQVTLSCSPISGHRSVSWYQQTPGQGLQFLFEYFSETQRNKGNFPGRFSGRQFSNSRSEMNVSTLELGDSALYLCASSLQGGGDTEAFFGQGTRLTVV.

This sequence joins TRBV12-3 or TRBV12-4 and TRBJ1-2, with 7 bases matching TRBD1. The J segment lost 8 bases and the V segment lost 6 bases, leaving 9 bases of the junction unmatched. The CDR3 has 13 amino acids. The CDR3 DNA sequence: TGTGCCAGCAGATACACAGGGGCGGGCGGCTACACCTTC. This sequence encodes CASRYTGAGGYTF.

A few counts support this clonotype. The chain recombines TRBV7-9 with TRBJ1-5, with 7 bases matching TRBD1. The V gene's germline CDR1 is SEHNR and CDR2 FQNEAQ (reference sequence). With 4 bases clipped from V and 3 bases from J, the junction kept 3 bases outside the gene matches. CDR3 length: 14 amino acids. In nucleotides, the CDR3 is TGTGCCAGCAGCTCGGGACAGAACAATCAGCCCCAGCATTTT. Its translation: CASSSGQNNQPQHF.

V usage is TRBV12-3 or TRBV12-4 and J usage is TRBJ1-2, with a possible D match to TRBD1 (6 bases). The CDR3 is 16 amino acids. The germline V and J ends were trimmed by 7 bases and 6 bases, with 24 bases remaining between them. For the CDR3, the DNA is TGTGCCAGCATTCTCGCCCCCCTGGCCGGGGGCGATGGCTACACCTTC. It encodes CASILAPLAGGDGYTF.

In this sample, this clonotype turned up a few times. The chain uses TRBV5-1 and TRBJ2-1, with TRBD2 matching over 8 bases. After removal of 0 bases from V and 16 bases from J, the junction contained 12 bases not matched to a gene. The germline V gene encodes CDR1 SGHRS and CDR2 YFSETQ. This CDR3 region has 14 residues. CDR3 sequence: CASSLAGEPRGGFF. CDR3 DNA: TGCGCCAGCAGCTTGGCCGGGGAGCCCCGGGGGGGATTCTTC.

This chain links TRBV6-2 or TRBV6-3 with TRBJ2-2, with TRBD2 as a possible D gene (6 bases). This CDR3 comprises 15 residues. The germline V gene encodes CDR1 MNHEY and CDR2 SVGEGT. Trimming shortened V by 8 bases and J by 6 bases, and 19 bases separated the two germline ends. As DNA, the CDR3 is TGTGCCAGCGAACGCGGGACGAGCTCTTCCGGGGAGCTGTTTTTT. Protein sequence: CASERGTSSSGELFF.

This clonotype was recorded a few times. This chain links TRBV6-5 with TRBJ2-1, with 11 bases that match TRBD2. The CDR3 loop spans 17 amino acids. Germline CDR1 and CDR2: MNHEY and SVGAGI. V was pared by 0 bases and J by 2 bases, with 3 bases of the junction left unmatched. CDR3 coding DNA: TGTGCCAGCAGTTACTCGCTAGCGGGGGGTACCTACAATGAGCAGTTCTTC. Translation gives CASSYSLAGGTYNEQFF.

This clonotype was observed many times. The rearrangement links TRBV4-1 to TRBJ2-1; tentative D call: TRBD1 (5 bases). CDR1 is MGHRA and CDR2 is YSYEKL in the germline V gene. V was cut by 7 bases and J by 0 bases, with 16 bases left in between. The CDR3 is 16 residues long. In DNA, the CDR3 is TGCGCCAGCAAGCCAGGGCTGGGGTTCTCCTACAATGAGCAGTTCTTC. It specifies CASKPGLGFSYNEQFF.

This chain joins TRBV12-3 or TRBV12-4 and TRBJ1-4; D may be TRBD1 (5 bases). Trimming removed 3 bases at V and 8 bases at J, with 13 bases between. The CDR3 is 14 amino acids. The CDR3 DNA follows: TGTGCCAGCAGTTTCCGGCAGGGAGACGAAAAACTGTTTTTT. Translating it yields CASSFRQGDEKLFF.

The V gene is TRBV6-2 or TRBV6-3, the J gene TRBJ1-2, with D unresolved. V dropped 4 bases and J dropped 8 bases, with 11 bases sitting between them. CDR1 is MNHEY, CDR2 SVGEGT, per germline. The CDR3 is 12 residues long. CDR3 bases: TGTGCCAGCAGTTTTTCGCCTGCGGGCTACACCTTC. It yields the protein CASSFSPAGYTF.

The chain recombines TRBV5-1 with TRBJ2-3, with D perhaps matching TRBD1 or TRBD2 (5 bases each). Per the germline V gene, CDR1 is SGHRS and CDR2 is YFSETQ. V lost 1 base and J lost 4, with 10 bases in between. CDR3 length: 14 residues. The CDR3 DNA follows: TGCGCCAGCAGCTTGTACGGGGCCGCAGATACGCAGTATTTT. Translating gives CASSLYGAADTQYF.

The sample holds a few counts of this clonotype. The chain has TRBV11-2 and TRBJ2-2, with 9 bases lining up with TRBD2. Per germline, CDR1 SGHAT and CDR2 FQNNGV. Germline trimming cut 1 base from V and 2 bases from J; bases unmatched to any gene: 2. The CDR3 runs to 16 residues. The CDR3 loop reads CASSLATSGNTGELFF. In DNA, the CDR3 is TGTGCCAGCAGCTTAGCGACTAGCGGAAACACCGGGGAGCTGTTTTTT.

With regard to this clonotype: The junction departs from the called germline gene at one end, perhaps through a read error. The chain uses TRBV6-1 and TRBJ2-2; D possibly uses TRBD1 or TRBD2 (5 bases each). The CDR3 extends over 16 amino acids. CDR1 MNHNS and CDR2 SASEGT come from the germline V gene. The CDR3 loop reads CVSKNGVGAHTGELFF. For the CDR3, the DNA is TGTGTCAGCAAAAACGGAGTCGGGGCGCACACCGGGGAGCTGTTTTTT.

The J gene is TRBJ1-6, the V gene TRBV7-2; weak D call: TRBD1 (5 bases). Trimming cost V 0 bases and J 10 bases, with 13 bases left between them. Germline V gene lookup returns CDR1 SGHTA and CDR2 FQGNSA. This CDR3 is 15 amino acids long. The CDR3 here is CASSLASGPFSPLHF. The CDR3 bases are TGTGCCAGCAGCTTAGCGTCAGGGCCCTTCTCACCCCTCCACTTT.

This chain links TRBV20-1 with TRBJ1-4, with D possibly matching TRBD1 (6 bases). Deletions cut 6 bases from V and 8 bases from J, with 16 bases between. CDR1 and CDR2 from the germline V gene are DFQATT and SNEGSKA (reference sequence). This CDR3 comprises 13 residues. The CDR3 region has the DNA TGCAGTGCCAATGGACAGATCGGGGAAAAACTGTTTTTT. Protein sequence: CSANGQIGEKLFF.